This TCR beta chain was sequenced during a study of shared clonotypes between healthy human individuals. Comments on this clone: Its antigen is not known.

Sequenced by immunoSEQ multiplex PCR; TCRdb stores in-frame clones only, minus some. The table records 2 million to 2.5 million clones, around 96% of them present only once. Naive CD8 cells were CD45RO-negative, positively selected for CCR7, excluding terminally differentiated effector memory CD45RA+ cells. CDR1 and CDR2 (germline): SGDLS, YYNGEE. The CDR3 totals 15 residues. The V and J ends lost 4 bases and 1 base, in that order; junction bases with no gene match: 3. Whole-study findings and limits: At large depth, rarefaction still showed sorted-subset sequencing to be incomplete. Clonotypes shared by all four donors outscored non-shared clonotypes in generation probability. Genetic and exposure-history diversity was limited by the small donor number. Researchers found naive subsets generally carried larger estimated richness than memory subsets.

The sequence was obtained from a man aged 18 to 30 in good health. Specimen: naive CD8+ T cells sorted from blood. V is TRBV9 and J is TRBJ2-2, with 8 bases identical to TRBD1. CDR3: CASSFGTGNTGELFF. CDR3 bases: TGTGCCAGCAGCTTCGGGACAGGGAACACCGGGGAGCTGTTTTTT.